The 22 T cell receptor beta chains given below trace back to one sample, sequenced in a study of T-cell memory formation after mild COVID-19. TCRdb re-called the 5' RACE reads with MiXCR, one entry per CDR3 protein. The sample lists some 150,000 distinct CDR3 sequences, about 5.5% seen once, with approximately 2.1% in the top ten. Sequenced: PBMCs or a T cell subset sorted from them (not recorded which). These receptors were collected from an adult woman who had mild COVID-19 (a few samples of this study predate the infection). Cell type and time point are not known.

The chain has TRBV5-6 and TRBJ2-5, with TRBD2 identical over 7 bases. After removal of 4 bases from V and 7 bases from J, the junction contained 13 bases not matched to a gene. This CDR3 region has 15 residues. Germline values: CDR1 SGHDT, CDR2 YYEEEE. The CDR3 sequence is CASSATSSAERTQYF. Here the CDR3 DNA reads TGTGCCAGCAGCGCGACTAGCAGCGCTGAGCGGACCCAGTACTTC.

This clonotype was observed at least ten times. The chain is built from TRBV7-2 and TRBJ1-4; TRBD1 might be the D (5 bases). CDR3 size: 17 residues. Germline CDR1 SGHTA, CDR2 FQGNSA. V was pared by 0 bases and J by 3 bases, with 14 bases between. The CDR3 nucleotides are TGTGCCAGCAGCTTAGCGCGCTTCGGGACGGCTAATGAAAAACTGTTTTTT. Translating it yields CASSLARFGTANEKLFF.

The chain is built from TRBV24-1 and TRBJ1-6; the D gene is possibly TRBD1 (5 bases). The CDR3 length is 15 residues. Germline assignment: CDR1 KGHDR and CDR2 SFDVKD. Trimming took off 4 bases at V and 7 bases at J, with 13 bases between the two ends. Here the CDR3 reads CATSETGRKNSPLHF. The CDR3 nucleotides read TGTGCCACCAGTGAGACGGGACGGAAGAATTCACCCCTCCACTTT.

This clonotype showed up just a few times. This chain connects TRBV12-3 or TRBV12-4 to TRBJ2-4; 10 bases line up with TRBD2. V lost 4 bases, J lost 0 bases, and 12 bases stayed unmatched. The length of the CDR3 is 19 residues. The CDR3 protein is CASSSYRLAGDLAKNIQYF. The CDR3 nucleotides are TGTGCCAGCAGTTCCTATCGGCTAGCGGGAGATCTAGCCAAAAACATTCAGTACTTC.

There are a few counts of this clonotype. J is TRBJ1-1 and V is TRBV11-2; tentatively, D is TRBD1 (6 bases). Germline CDR1 and CDR2: SGHAT and FQNNGV. Trimming cost V 1 base and J 0 bases, with 12 bases left between them. CDR3 size: 16 residues. CDR3 in amino acids: CASSLVFTGLNTEAFF. For the CDR3, the DNA is TGTGCCAGCAGCTTAGTTTTTACAGGGCTGAACACTGAAGCTTTCTTT.

This clonotype was found a few times. The chain is built from TRBV20-1 and TRBJ2-3; 11 bases align to TRBD2. Per germline, CDR1 DFQATT and CDR2 SNEGSKA (reference sequence). The junction had 7 bases not matched to a gene; V was cut back by 7 bases and J by 4 bases. The CDR3 contains 14 residues. The DNA for the CDR3 is TGCAGTGGGGTGGTAGCGGGGGGGTCAGATACGCAGTATTTT. Protein product: CSGVVAGGSDTQYF.

This chain joins TRBV4-1 and TRBJ2-2, with a tentative D call TRBD2 (6 bases). Germline V gives CDR1 MGHRA, CDR2 YSYEKL. This CDR3 spans 18 amino acids. The ends were cut back, 0 bases at V and 1 base at J, with 15 bases in the middle. CDR3 nucleotide sequence: TGCGCCAGCAGCCAAGATCAGCCGGGAGATCTGAACACCGGGGAGCTGTTTTTT. Its protein product is CASSQDQPGDLNTGELFF.

This clonotype was counted at least ten times. The chain has TRBV24-1 and TRBJ2-1; D remains unclear. Germline CDR1 is KGHDR and CDR2 is SFDVKD. The CDR3 runs to 16 residues. The germline V and J ends were trimmed by 2 bases and 1 base, with 11 bases remaining between them. CDR3 coding DNA: TGTGCCACCAGTGATTCGGGCCAACGGTCCTACAATGAGCAGTTCTTC. It translates to CATSDSGQRSYNEQFF.

This clonotype was seen only a few times. The J gene is TRBJ1-4, the V gene TRBV7-9; D unclear. V was cut by 4 bases and J by 0 bases, with 12 bases left in between. Germline V CDR1 and CDR2: SEHNR, FQNEAQ (reference sequence). The CDR3 has 16 residues. The CDR3 loop reads CASSYYSSATNEKLFF. CDR3 DNA: TGTGCCAGCAGCTATTACAGTTCAGCAACTAATGAAAAACTGTTTTTT.

There are a few counts of this clonotype. The CDR3 DNA sequence: TGTGCCAGCTCCGGAGTGCGGGGGGCCTACGAGCAGTACTTC. Translated, it gives CASSGVRGAYEQYF. The chain has TRBV18 and TRBJ2-7; 8 positions match TRBD2. This CDR3 comprises 14 residues. Germline V CDR1 and CDR2: KGHSH, LQKENI. V lost 6 bases, J lost 2 bases, and 6 bases stayed unmatched.

The V and J genes are TRBV20-1 and TRBJ2-2; 8 bases are a match to TRBD2. Trimming removed 1 base from V and 4 bases from J; junction bases left unmatched: 11. CDR1 DFQATT and CDR2 SNEGSKA come from the germline V gene (reference sequence). This CDR3 comprises 17 residues. CDR3 sequence (DNA): TGCAGTGCTAGAGTTTTCCCGGGAGGGGGGGGCACCGGGGAGCTGTTTTTT. This codes for CSARVFPGGGGTGELFF.

The V and J genes are TRBV14 and TRBJ1-1, with D possibly being TRBD1 (6 bases). Trimming left V 3 bases short and J 12 bases short, with 17 bases between. Germline CDR1 reads SGHDN; CDR2 reads FVKESK. The CDR3 length is 13 residues. The CDR3 DNA reads as TGTGCCAGCAGCCATGTACAGGGATCGGGAACTTTCTTT. Encoded protein: CASSHVQGSGTFF.

This clonotype was recorded only once. A read error may explain this, as a much larger clone is one base away. V and J are TRBV20-1 and TRBJ2-7; perhaps D is TRBD1 or TRBD2 (5 bases each). This CDR3 comprises 12 residues. The germline gives CDR1 DFQATT, CDR2 SNEGSKA (reference sequence). This CDR3 is CRAPSGTHEQYF. CDR3 bases: TGCAGGGCTCCGTCCGGGACCCACGAGCAGTACTTC.

The chain links TRBV29-1 to TRBJ2-7; perhaps TRBD1 as D (6 bases). CDR1 is SQVTM and CDR2 is ANQGSEA in the germline V gene. The CDR3 totals 16 residues. The germline V and J ends were trimmed by 0 bases and 0 bases, with 15 bases remaining between them. CDR3 amino acids: CSVEDVVGDNSYEQYF. CDR3 coding DNA: TGCAGCGTTGAAGATGTAGTTGGGGACAACTCCTACGAGCAGTACTTC.

This clonotype occurred a few times. This sequence joins TRBV4-1 and TRBJ2-3, with 10 bases that match TRBD2. The CDR3 has 16 residues. Germline loops: CDR1 MGHRA, CDR2 YSYEKL. J lost 4 bases, V lost 0 bases, and 4 bases had no gene match. The CDR3 here is CASSQDPSGGADTQYF. CDR3 DNA sequence: TGCGCCAGCAGCCAAGACCCCAGCGGGGGGGCAGATACGCAGTATTTT.

The chain employs TRBV30 and TRBJ1-6, with D hard to call. Germline-derived CDR1 and CDR2 are GTSNPN and SVGIG (reference sequence). The CDR3 runs to 13 residues. Trimming stripped 4 bases from V and 4 bases from J, with 8 bases between. CDR3 loop: CAWTRGYNSPLHF. The CDR3 coding sequence is TGTGCCTGGACGAGAGGGTATAATTCACCCCTCCACTTT.

The table lists this clonotype with a few counts. V is TRBV5-5 and J is TRBJ1-1, with 7 positions matching TRBD1. V gave up 9 bases and J gave up 4 bases; unmatched junction bases: 15. Germline V gives CDR1 SGHKS, CDR2 YYEKEE (reference sequence). CDR3 size: 15 residues. The DNA of the CDR3 is TGTGCCACCGCTGGTAACAGGGGAAGTGGCACTGAAGCTTTCTTT. Translation: CATAGNRGSGTEAFF.

The table lists this clonotype with many counts. The rearrangement joins TRBV7-8 to TRBJ2-3; 7 bases line up with TRBD2. After removal of 4 bases from V and 8 bases from J, the junction contained 15 bases not matched to a gene. This CDR3 contains 16 residues. Germline values: CDR1 SGHVS, CDR2 FQNEAQ. The CDR3 DNA reads TGTGCCAGCAGCTCCATTTCTAGCGGAGGGTGGGGTACGCAGTATTTT. Its protein is CASSSISSGGWGTQYF.

This clonotype was seen only a few times. This chain links TRBV12-3 or TRBV12-4 with TRBJ2-2; TRBD2 matches at 7 bases. This CDR3 spans 16 amino acids. Trimming took 4 bases from V and 0 from J; bases not matched to a gene: 5. The CDR3 DNA follows: TGTGCCAGCAGTTCACCTAGCGGAGCGAACACCGGGGAGCTGTTTTTT. Translated, it gives CASSSPSGANTGELFF.

At least ten counts were recorded for this clonotype. The chain employs TRBV25-1 and TRBJ2-6, with a tentative D call TRBD1 (6 bases). The CDR3 extends over 15 amino acids. The germline V and J ends were trimmed by 3 bases and 4 bases, with 10 bases remaining between them. Germline-derived CDR1 and CDR2 are MGHDK and SYGVNS. The CDR3 bases are TGTGCCAGCAGTGATCACAGGGAAGGGGCCAACGTCCTGACTTTC. As protein: CASSDHREGANVLTF.

There are many counts of this clonotype. V and J are TRBV7-3 and TRBJ1-1; D gene unclear. CDR1 SGHTA and CDR2 FQGTGA come from the germline V gene. The CDR3 covers 13 residues. The V end was cut by 2 bases, the J end by 2 bases, with 6 bases between. CDR3 amino acids: CASSLQTNTEAFF. The CDR3 DNA sequence: TGTGCCAGCAGCTTACAGACCAACACTGAAGCTTTCTTT. The complete variable domain, with remaining parts taken from reference TRBV7-3 and TRBJ1-1, reads GAGVSQTPSNKVTEKGKYVELRCDPISGHTALYWYRQSLGQGPEFLIYFQGTGAADDSGLPNDRFFAVRPEGSVSTLKIQRTERGDSAVYLCASSLQTNTEAFFGQGTRLTVV.

The chain employs TRBV6-2 or TRBV6-3 and TRBJ2-7; D is uncertain. Germline assignment: CDR1 MNHEY and CDR2 SVGEGT. V was trimmed by 2 bases and J by 0 bases, leaving 23 bases between them. This CDR3 region has 19 residues. CDR3 DNA sequence: TGTGCCAGCAGTTACGCAACCACTGGACCATTTAAACCCTCCTACGAGCAGTACTTC. Translation gives CASSYATTGPFKPSYEQYF.